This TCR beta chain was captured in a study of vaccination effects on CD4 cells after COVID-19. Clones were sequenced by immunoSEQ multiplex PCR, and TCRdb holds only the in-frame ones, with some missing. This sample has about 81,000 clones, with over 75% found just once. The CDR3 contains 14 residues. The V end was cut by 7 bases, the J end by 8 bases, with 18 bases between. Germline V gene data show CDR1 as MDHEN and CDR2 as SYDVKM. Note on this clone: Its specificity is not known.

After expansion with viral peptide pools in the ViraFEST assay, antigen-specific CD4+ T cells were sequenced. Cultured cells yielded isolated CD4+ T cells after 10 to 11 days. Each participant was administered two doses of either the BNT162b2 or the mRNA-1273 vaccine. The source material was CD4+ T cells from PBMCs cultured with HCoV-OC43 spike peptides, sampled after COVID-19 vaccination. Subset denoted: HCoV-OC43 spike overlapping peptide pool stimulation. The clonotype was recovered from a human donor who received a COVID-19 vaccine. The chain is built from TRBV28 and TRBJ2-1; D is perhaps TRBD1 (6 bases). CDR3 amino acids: CASIFQGYRDEQFF. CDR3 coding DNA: TGTGCCAGCATCTTTCAGGGGTACCGGGATGAGCAGTTCTTC.